These 3 T cell receptor beta chains came from one sample sequenced in a study of identical twins. TCRdb passed the 5' RACE reads through MiXCR, listing each CDR3 protein once. The repertoire consists of some 460,000 distinct CDR3 sequences, with 12% to 15% occurring once and the leading ten covering about 0.54%. This sample was shared with a second study, whose subject was yellow fever vaccine responses in identical twins.

Source material: CD4+ T cells sorted from blood. These receptor sequences come from a woman aged 18-29 years in good health.

In this sample, this clonotype turned up a few times. This rearrangement joins TRBV11-1 to TRBJ1-3, with 9 bases lining up with TRBD1. Looked up from germline, CDR1 is SGHAT and CDR2 is FQDESV (reference sequence). The CDR3 sequence is 20 residues long. V lost 4 bases to trimming and J lost 4 bases; unmatched junction nucleotides: 20. The CDR3, as DNA: TGTGCCAGCAGCTATACAGGGGGCAACCCCTTTCTGCTAGCGGGAAACACCATATATTTT. Translation gives CASSYTGGNPFLLAGNTIYF. Looking up the rest from reference TRBV11-1 and TRBJ1-3 gives the full variable domain: EAEVAQSPRYKITEKSQAVAFWCDPISGHATLYWYRQILGQGPELLVQFQDESVVDDSQLPKDRFSAERLKGVDSTLKIQPAELGDSAMYLCASSYTGGNPFLLAGNTIYFGEGSWLTVV.

This rearrangement joins TRBV20-1 to TRBJ2-3; no definite D call. V was pared by 3 bases and J by 0 bases, with 4 bases between. The CDR3 is 12 residues long. Germline CDR1 and CDR2: DFQATT and SNEGSKA (reference sequence). The CDR3 spells CSARASTDTQYF. Here the CDR3 DNA reads TGCAGTGCTAGGGCTAGCACAGATACGCAGTATTTT.

This clonotype came up a few times. The chain carries TRBV6-2 or TRBV6-3 and TRBJ2-2; 10 bases line up with TRBD2. CDR1 is MNHEY and CDR2 is SVGEGT in the germline V gene. This CDR3 is built from 15 residues. Losses at the gene ends were 4 bases for V and 5 bases for J; bases not matched to a gene: 4. CDR3 bases: TGTGCCAGCAGTTTACTAGCGGGACAGACCGGGGAGCTGTTTTTT. Protein product: CASSLLAGQTGELFF.